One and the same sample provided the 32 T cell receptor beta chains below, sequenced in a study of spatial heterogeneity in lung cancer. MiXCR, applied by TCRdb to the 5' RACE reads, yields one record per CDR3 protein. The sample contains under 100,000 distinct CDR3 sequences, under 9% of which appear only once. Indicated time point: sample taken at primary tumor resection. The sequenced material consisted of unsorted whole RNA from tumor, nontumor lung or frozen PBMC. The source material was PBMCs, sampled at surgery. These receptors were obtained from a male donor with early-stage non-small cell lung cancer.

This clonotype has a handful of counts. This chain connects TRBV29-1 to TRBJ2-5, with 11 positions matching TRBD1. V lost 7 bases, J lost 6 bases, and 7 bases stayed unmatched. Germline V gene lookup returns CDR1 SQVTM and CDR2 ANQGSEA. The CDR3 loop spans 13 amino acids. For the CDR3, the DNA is TGCAGCGCCCCGGGACAGGGGGTTCAGACCCAGTACTTC. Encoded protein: CSAPGQGVQTQYF.

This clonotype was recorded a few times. CDR3 nucleotides: TGTGCCAGCAGAAGTCCTGGGACAGGGAGAACCGGGGAGCTGTTTTTT. The encoded protein is CASRSPGTGRTGELFF. The chain uses TRBV6-5 and TRBJ2-2, with 9 bases aligning to TRBD1. The germline gives CDR1 MNHEY, CDR2 SVGAGI. Losses at the gene ends were 6 bases for V and 5 bases for J; bases not matched to a gene: 10. CDR3 length: 16 residues.

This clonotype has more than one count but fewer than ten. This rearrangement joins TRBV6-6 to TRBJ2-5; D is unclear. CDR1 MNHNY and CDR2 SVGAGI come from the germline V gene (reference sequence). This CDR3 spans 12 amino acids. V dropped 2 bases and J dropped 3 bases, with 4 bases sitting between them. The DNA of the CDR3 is TGTGCCAGCAGTTACCCAAAAGAGACCCAGTACTTC. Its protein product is CASSYPKETQYF.

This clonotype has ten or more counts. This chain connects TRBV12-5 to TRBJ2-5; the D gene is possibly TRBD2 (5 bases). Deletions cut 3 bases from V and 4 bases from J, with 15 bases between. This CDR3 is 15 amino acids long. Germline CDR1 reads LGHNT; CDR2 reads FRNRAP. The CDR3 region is CASGLARQDSETQYF. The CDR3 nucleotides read TGTGCTAGTGGTTTAGCACGGCAGGACTCAGAGACCCAGTACTTC.

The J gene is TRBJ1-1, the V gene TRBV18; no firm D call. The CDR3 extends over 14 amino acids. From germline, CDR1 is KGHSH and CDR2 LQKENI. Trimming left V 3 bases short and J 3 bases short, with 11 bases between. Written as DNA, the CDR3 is TGTGCCAGCTCACCGGACCTGGAGTACACTGAAGCTTTCTTT. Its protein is CASSPDLEYTEAFF.

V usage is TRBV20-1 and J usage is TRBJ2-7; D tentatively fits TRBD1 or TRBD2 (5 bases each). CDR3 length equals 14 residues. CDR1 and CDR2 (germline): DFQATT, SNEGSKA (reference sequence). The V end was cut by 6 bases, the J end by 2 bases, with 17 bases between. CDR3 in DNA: TGCAGTGCCCCTCCCCCAGGGAGACCCTACGAGCAGTACTTC. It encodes CSAPPPGRPYEQYF.

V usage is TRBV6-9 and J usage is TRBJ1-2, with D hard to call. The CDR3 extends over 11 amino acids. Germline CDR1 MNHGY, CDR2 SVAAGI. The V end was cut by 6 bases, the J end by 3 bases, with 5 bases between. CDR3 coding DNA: TGTGCCAGCAGCCTACACTATGGCTACACCTTC. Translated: CASSLHYGYTF.

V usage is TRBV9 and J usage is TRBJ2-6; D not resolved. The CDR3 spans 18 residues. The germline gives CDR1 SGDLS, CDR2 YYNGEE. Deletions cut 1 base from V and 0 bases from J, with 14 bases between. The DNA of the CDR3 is TGTGCCAGCAGCGTAAGCAATGGGAAAAACTCTGGGGCCAACGTCCTGACTTTC. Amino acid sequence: CASSVSNGKNSGANVLTF.

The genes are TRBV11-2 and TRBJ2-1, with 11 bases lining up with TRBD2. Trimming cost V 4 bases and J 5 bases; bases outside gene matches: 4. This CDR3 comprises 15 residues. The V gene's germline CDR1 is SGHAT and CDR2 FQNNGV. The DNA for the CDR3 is TGTGCCAGCAGCTCTAGCGGGGGGCGAAACAATGAGCAGTTCTTC. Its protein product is CASSSSGGRNNEQFF. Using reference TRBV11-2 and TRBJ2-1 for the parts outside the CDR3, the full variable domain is EAGVAQSPRYKIIEKRQSVAFWCNPISGHATLYWYQQILGQGPKLLIQFQNNGVVDDSQLPKDRFSAERLKGVDSTLKIQPAKLEDSAVYLCASSSSGGRNNEQFFGPGTRLTVL.

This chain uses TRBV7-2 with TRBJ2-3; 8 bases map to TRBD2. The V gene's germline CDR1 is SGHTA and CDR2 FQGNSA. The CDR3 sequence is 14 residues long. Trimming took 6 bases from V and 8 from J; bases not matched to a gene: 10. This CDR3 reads CASRKPAGGGTQYF. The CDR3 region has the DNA TGTGCCAGCAGGAAGCCCGCGGGGGGCGGTACGCAGTATTTT.

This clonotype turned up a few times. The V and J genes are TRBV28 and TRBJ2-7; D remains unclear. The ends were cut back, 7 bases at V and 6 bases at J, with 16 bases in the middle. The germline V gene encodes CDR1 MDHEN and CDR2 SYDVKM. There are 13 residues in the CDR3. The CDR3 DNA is TGTGCCAGCACCGAGTCCCCCCGTCCCGAGCAGTACTTC. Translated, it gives CASTESPRPEQYF.

CDR3 sequence (DNA): TGTGCCAGCAGCGTAGTACAACGGGGAGGCACCCAGTACTTC. Protein: CASSVVQRGGTQYF. This chain links TRBV9 with TRBJ2-5, with D perhaps TRBD2 (6 bases). Germline CDR1 is SGDLS and CDR2 is YYNGEE. V lost 0 bases and J lost 8, with 14 bases in between. The CDR3 has 14 amino acids.

The CDR3 reads CASSFGTGGNEQYF. The CDR3 nucleotides read TGTGCCAGCAGTTTCGGGACAGGGGGCAACGAGCAGTACTTC. The gene calls are TRBV28 and TRBJ2-7; 12 bases map to TRBD1. The germline V gene encodes CDR1 MDHEN and CDR2 SYDVKM. J lost 5 bases, V lost 3 bases, and 2 bases had no gene match. This CDR3 comprises 14 residues.

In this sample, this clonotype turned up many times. CDR3 sequence: CASSPHLGTGGELFF. CDR3 sequence (DNA): TGTGCCAGCAGCCCTCACCTAGGGACTGGCGGGGAGCTGTTTTTT. The rearrangement uses TRBV7-9 and TRBJ2-2, with D maybe TRBD2 (6 bases). Trimming shortened V by 5 bases and J by 7 bases, and 17 bases separated the two germline ends. The germline V gene has CDR1 SEHNR and CDR2 FQNEAQ (reference sequence). The CDR3 totals 15 residues.

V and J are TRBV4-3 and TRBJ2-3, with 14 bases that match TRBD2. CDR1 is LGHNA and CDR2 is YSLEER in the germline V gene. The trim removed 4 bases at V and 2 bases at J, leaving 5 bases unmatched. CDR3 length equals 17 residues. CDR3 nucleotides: TGCGCCAGCAGCCGTGGACTAGCGGGGGGCTACACAGATACGCAGTATTTT. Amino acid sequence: CASSRGLAGGYTDTQYF.

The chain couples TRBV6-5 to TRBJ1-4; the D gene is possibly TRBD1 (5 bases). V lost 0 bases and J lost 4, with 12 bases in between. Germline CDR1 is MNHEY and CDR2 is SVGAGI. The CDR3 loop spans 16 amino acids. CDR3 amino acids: CASSYSFARVNEKLFF. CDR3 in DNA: TGTGCCAGCAGTTACTCGTTCGCCAGGGTTAATGAAAAACTGTTTTTT.

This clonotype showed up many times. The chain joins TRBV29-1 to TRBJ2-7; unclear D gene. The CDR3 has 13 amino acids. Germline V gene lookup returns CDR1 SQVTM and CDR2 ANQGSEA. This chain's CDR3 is CTVVADGADEQYF. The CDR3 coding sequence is TGCACCGTGGTGGCCGATGGCGCGGACGAGCAGTACTTC.

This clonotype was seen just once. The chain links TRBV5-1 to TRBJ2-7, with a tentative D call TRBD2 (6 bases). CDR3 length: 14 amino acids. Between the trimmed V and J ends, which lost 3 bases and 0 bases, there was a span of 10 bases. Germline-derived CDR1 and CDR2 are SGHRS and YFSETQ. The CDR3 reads CASSSAGPSYEQYF. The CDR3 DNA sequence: TGCGCCAGCAGCTCGGCGGGGCCCTCCTACGAGCAGTACTTC.

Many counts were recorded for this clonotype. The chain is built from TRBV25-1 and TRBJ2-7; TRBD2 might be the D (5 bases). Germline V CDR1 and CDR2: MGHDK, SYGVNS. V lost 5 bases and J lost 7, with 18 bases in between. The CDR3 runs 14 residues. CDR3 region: CASSSWTDFGEQYF. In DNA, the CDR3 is TGTGCCAGCAGTTCGTGGACTGACTTCGGGGAGCAGTACTTC.

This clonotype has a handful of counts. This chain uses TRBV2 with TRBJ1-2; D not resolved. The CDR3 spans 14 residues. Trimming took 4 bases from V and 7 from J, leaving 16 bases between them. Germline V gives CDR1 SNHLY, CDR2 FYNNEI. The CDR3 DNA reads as TGTGCCAGCAGTGTCCCGGTTATATCATCTGGCTACACCTTC. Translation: CASSVPVISSGYTF.

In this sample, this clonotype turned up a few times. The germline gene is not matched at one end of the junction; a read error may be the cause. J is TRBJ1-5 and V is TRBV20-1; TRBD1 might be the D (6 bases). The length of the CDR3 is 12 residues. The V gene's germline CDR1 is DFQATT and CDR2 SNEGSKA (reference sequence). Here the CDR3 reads CSATGLTQPQHF. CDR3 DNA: TGCAGCGCTACAGGGCTCACTCAGCCCCAGCATTTT.

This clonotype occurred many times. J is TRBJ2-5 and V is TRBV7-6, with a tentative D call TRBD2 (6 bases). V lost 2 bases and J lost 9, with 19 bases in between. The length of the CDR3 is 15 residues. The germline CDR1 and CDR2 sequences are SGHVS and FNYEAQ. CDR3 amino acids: CASSLSRAGSRSQYF. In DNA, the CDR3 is TGTGCCAGCAGCTTAAGCAGGGCGGGGAGTCGTTCCCAGTACTTC.

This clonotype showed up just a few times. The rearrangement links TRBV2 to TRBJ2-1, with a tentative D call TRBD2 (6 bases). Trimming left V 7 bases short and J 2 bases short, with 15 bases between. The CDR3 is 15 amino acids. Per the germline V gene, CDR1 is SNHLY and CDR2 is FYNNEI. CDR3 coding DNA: TGTGCCAGCACTACCGGGAGATCCCCCTACAATGAGCAGTTCTTC. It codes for CASTTGRSPYNEQFF.

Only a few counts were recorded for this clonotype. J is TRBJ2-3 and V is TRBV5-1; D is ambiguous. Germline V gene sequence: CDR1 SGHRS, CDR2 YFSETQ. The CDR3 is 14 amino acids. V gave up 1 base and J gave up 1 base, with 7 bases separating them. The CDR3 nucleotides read TGCGCCAGCAGCTTGAATCCGGGCACAGATACGCAGTATTTT. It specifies CASSLNPGTDTQYF.

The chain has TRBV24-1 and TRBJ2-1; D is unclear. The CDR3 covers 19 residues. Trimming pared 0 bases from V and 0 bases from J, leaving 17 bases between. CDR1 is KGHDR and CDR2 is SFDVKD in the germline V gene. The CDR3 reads CATSDLGVGRKSSYNEQFF. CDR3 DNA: TGTGCCACCAGTGATTTGGGTGTCGGTAGAAAAAGCTCCTACAATGAGCAGTTCTTC.

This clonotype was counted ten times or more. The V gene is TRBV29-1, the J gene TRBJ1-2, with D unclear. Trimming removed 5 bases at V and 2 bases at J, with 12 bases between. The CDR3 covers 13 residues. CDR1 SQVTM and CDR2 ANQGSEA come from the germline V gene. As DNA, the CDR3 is TGCAGCGTTCCAGCTGACACGAACTATGGCTACACCTTC. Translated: CSVPADTNYGYTF.

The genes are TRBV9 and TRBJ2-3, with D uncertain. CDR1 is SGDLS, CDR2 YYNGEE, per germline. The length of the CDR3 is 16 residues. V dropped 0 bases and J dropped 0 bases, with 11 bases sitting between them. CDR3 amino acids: CASSVAFGTSTDTQYF. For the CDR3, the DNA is TGTGCCAGCAGCGTAGCGTTCGGAACTAGCACAGATACGCAGTATTTT.

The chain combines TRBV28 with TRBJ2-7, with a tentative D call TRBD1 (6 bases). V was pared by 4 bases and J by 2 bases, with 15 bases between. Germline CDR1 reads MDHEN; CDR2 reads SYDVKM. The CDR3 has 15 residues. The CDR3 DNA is TGTGCCAGCAGTTCGGCGACAGGCTTTCCCTACGAGCAGTACTTC. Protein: CASSSATGFPYEQYF.

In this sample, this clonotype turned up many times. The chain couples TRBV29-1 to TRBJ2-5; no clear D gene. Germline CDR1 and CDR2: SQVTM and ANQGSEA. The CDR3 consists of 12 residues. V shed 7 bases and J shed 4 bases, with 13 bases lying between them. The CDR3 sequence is CSAQSGSETQYF. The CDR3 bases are TGCAGCGCCCAATCTGGTTCAGAGACCCAGTACTTC.

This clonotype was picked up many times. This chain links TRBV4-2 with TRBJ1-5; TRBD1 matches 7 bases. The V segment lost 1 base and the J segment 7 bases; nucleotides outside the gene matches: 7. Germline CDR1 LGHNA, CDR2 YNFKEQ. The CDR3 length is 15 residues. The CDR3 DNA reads TGTGCCAGCAGCCAAGGAGCAGGGGGAGGGCAGCCCCAGCATTTT. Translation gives CASSQGAGGGQPQHF.

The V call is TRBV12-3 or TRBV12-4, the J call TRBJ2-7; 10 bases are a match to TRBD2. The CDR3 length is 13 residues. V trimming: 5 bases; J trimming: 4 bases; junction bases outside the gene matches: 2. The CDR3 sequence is CASSGTSVYEQYF. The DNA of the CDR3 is TGTGCCAGCAGTGGGACTAGCGTATACGAGCAGTACTTC.

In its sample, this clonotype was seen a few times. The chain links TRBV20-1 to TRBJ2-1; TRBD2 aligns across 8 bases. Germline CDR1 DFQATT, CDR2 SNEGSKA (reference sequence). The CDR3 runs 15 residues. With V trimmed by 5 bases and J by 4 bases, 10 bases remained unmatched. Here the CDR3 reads CSAVTPGGIYNEQFF. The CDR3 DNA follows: TGCAGTGCTGTCACCCCGGGGGGGATTTACAATGAGCAGTTCTTC.